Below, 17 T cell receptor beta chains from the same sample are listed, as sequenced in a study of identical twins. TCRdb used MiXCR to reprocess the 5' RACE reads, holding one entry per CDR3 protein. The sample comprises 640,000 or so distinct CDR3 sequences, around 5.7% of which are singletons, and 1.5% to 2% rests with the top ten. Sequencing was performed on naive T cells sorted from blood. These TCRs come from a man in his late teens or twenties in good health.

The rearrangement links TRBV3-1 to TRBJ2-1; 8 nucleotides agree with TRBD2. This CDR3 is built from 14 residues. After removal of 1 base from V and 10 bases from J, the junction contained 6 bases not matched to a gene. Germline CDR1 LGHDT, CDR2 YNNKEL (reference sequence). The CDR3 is CASSQAWTGGEQFF. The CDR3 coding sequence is TGTGCCAGCAGCCAAGCGTGGACGGGGGGGGAGCAGTTCTTC.

CDR3 bases: TGTGCCTGGAGTGTAACCGGCGTCGGCTACGAGCAGTACTTC. Amino acid sequence: CAWSVTGVGYEQYF. The V call is TRBV30, the J call TRBJ2-7; D is uncertain. Trimming pared 0 bases from V and 3 bases from J, leaving 12 bases between. This CDR3 spans 14 amino acids. Germline V lookup: CDR1 GTSNPN, CDR2 SVGIG (reference sequence).

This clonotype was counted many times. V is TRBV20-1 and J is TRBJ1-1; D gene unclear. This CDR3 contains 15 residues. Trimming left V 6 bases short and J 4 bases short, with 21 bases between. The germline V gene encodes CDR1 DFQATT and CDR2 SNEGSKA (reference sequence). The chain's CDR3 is CSALQRGEHTTEAFF. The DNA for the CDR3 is TGCAGTGCCCTACAGAGAGGTGAGCATACCACTGAAGCTTTCTTT.

Here the CDR3 DNA reads TGCGCCAGCAGCTTGGCACCTGATGAGCAGTTCTTC. This encodes CASSLAPDEQFF. This chain connects TRBV5-1 to TRBJ2-1; D unresolved. The germline gives CDR1 SGHRS, CDR2 YFSETQ. V was cut by 0 bases and J by 8 bases, with 6 bases left in between. This CDR3 is built from 12 residues.

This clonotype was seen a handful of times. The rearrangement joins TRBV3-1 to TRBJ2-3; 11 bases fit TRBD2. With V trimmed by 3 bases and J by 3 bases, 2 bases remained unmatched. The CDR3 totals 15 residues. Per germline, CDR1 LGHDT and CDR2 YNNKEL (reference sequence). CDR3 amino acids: CASSHTSGRTDTQYF. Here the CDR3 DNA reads TGTGCCAGCAGCCACACTAGCGGGAGAACAGATACGCAGTATTTT.

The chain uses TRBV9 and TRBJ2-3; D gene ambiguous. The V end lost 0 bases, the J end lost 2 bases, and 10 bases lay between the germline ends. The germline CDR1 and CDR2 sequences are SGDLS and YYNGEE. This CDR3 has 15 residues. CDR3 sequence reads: CASSVGVASTDTQYF. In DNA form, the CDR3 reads TGTGCCAGCAGCGTAGGGGTAGCCTCCACAGATACGCAGTATTTT.

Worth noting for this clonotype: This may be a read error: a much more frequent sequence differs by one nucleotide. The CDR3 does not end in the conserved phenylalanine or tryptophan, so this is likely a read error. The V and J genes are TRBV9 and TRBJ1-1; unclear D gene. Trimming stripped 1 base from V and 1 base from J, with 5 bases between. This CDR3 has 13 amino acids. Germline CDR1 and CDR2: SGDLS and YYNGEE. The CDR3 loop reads CASSVLENTEAFY. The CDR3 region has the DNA TGTGCCAGCAGCGTACTCGAGAACACTGAAGCTTTCTAT.

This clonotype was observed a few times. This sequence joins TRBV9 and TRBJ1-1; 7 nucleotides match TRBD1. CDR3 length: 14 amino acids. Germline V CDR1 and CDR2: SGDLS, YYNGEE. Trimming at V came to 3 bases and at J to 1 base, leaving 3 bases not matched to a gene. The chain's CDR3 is CASSEDRPNTEAFF. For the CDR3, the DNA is TGTGCCAGCAGCGAGGACAGGCCGAACACTGAAGCTTTCTTT.

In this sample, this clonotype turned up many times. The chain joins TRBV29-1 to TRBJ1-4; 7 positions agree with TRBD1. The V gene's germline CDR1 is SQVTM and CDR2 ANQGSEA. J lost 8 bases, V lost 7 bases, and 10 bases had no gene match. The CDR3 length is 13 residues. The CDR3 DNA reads TGCAGCGGACGACAGGGAGCCGGGGAAAAACTGTTTTTT. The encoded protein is CSGRQGAGEKLFF.

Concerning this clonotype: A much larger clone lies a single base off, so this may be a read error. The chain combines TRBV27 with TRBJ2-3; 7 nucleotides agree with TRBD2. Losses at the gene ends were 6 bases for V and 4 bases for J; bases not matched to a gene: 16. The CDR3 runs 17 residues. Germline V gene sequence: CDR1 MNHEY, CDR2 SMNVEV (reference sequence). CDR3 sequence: CASSLILARVYSDTQYF. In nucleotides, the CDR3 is TGTGCCAGCAGCCTTATACTAGCGAGAGTGTATTCAGATACGCAGTATTTT.

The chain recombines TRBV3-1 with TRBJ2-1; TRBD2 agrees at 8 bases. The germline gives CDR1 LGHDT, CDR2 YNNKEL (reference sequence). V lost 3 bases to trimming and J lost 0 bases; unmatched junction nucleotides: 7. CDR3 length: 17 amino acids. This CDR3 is CASSQHSGVSSYNEQFF. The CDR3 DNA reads TGTGCCAGCAGCCAGCATAGCGGGGTTAGCTCCTACAATGAGCAGTTCTTC.

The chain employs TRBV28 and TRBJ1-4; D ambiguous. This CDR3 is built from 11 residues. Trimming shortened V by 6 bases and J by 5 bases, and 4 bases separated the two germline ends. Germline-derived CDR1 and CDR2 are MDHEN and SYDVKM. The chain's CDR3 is CASRSNEKLFF. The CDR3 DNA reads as TGTGCCAGCAGGTCGAATGAAAAACTGTTTTTT.

CDR3 sequence: CASSLDGGLSYGYTF. Here the CDR3 DNA reads TGCGCCAGCAGCTTGGATGGGGGGCTCTCCTATGGCTACACCTTC. The V call is TRBV5-1, the J call TRBJ1-2, with a possible D match to TRBD1 (6 bases). V was clipped by 0 bases and J by 4 bases, with 13 bases between them. This CDR3 region has 15 residues. CDR1 SGHRS and CDR2 YFSETQ come from the germline V gene. Based on the CDR3 plus reference TRBV5-1 and TRBJ1-2, the full variable domain is KAGVTQTPRYLIKTRGQQVTLSCSPISGHRSVSWYQQTPGQGLQFLFEYFSETQRNKGNFPGRFSGRQFSNSRSEMNVSTLELGDSALYLCASSLDGGLSYGYTFGSGTRLTVV.

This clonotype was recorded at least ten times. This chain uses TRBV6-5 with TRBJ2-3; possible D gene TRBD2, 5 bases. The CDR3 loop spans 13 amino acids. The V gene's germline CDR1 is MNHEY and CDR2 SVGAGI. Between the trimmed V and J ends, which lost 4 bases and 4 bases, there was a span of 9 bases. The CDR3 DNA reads TGTGCCAGCAGTTCCCTCGGGGCAGATACGCAGTATTTT. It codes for CASSSLGADTQYF.

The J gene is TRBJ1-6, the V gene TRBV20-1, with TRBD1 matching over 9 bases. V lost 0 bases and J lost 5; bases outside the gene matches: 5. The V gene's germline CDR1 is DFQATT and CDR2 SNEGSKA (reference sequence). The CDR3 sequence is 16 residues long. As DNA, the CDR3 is TGCAGTGCTAGAGAGGGGACAGGGCGAAATAATTCACCCCTCCACTTT. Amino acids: CSAREGTGRNNSPLHF.

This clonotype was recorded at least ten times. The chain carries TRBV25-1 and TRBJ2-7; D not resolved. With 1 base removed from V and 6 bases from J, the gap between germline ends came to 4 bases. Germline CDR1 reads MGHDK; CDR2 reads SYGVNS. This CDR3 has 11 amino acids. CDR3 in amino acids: CASSESGEQYF. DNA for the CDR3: TGTGCCAGCAGTGAATCCGGCGAGCAGTACTTC.

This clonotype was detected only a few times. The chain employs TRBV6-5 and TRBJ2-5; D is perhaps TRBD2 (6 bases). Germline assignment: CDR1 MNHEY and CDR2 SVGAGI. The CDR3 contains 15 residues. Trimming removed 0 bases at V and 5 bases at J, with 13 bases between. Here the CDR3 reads CASSYSRVGGETQYF. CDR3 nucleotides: TGTGCCAGCAGTTACTCGCGCGTAGGAGGGGAGACCCAGTACTTC.